This T cell receptor (beta chain) comes out of a study of technical replicates of blood from several donors. Profiling relied on immunoSEQ multiplex PCR, and the TCRdb table lists in-frame clones only, not all of them. The sample has 80,000 to 95,000 clones, around 92% seen once. Trimming pared 3 bases from V and 1 base from J, leaving 14 bases between. This CDR3 spans 15 amino acids. Per germline, CDR1 SGHRS and CDR2 YFSETQ. V and J are TRBV5-1 and TRBJ2-7; possible D gene TRBD1, 6 bases. The clonotype was recovered from a human donor in good health. The sample comprised T cells isolated from PBMCs. The CDR3 here is CASSSDSLSSYEQYF. Here the CDR3 DNA reads TGCGCCAGCAGCTCGGACAGCTTGAGTTCCTACGAGCAGTACTTC. The full variable domain, rest sourced from reference TRBV5-1 and TRBJ2-7, is KAGVTQTPRYLIKTRGQQVTLSCSPISGHRSVSWYQQTPGQGLQFLFEYFSETQRNKGNFPGRFSGRQFSNSRSEMNVSTLELGDSALYLCASSSDSLSSYEQYFGPGTRLTVT.